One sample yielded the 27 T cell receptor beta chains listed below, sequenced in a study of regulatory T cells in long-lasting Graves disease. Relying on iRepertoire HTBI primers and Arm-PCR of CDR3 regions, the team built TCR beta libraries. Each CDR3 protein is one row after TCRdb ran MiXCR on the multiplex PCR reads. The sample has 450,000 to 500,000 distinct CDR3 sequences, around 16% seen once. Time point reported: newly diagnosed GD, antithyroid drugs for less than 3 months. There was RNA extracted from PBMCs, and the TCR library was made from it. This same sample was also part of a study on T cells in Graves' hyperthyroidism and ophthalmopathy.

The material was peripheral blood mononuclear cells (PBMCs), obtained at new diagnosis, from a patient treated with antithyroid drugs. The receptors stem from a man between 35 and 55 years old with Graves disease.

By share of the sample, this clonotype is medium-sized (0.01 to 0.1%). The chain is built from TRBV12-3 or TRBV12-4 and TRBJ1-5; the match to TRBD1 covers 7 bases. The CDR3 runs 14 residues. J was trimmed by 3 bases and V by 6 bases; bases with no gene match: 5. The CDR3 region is CASRDRETNQPQHF. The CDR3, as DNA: TGTGCCAGCAGAGACAGGGAGACCAATCAGCCCCAGCATTTT.

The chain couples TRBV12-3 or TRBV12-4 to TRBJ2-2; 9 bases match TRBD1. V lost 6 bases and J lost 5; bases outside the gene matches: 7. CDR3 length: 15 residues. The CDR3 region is CASSLTGGRTGELFF. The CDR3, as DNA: TGTGCCAGCAGCTTAACAGGGGGCCGTACCGGGGAGCTGTTTTTT.

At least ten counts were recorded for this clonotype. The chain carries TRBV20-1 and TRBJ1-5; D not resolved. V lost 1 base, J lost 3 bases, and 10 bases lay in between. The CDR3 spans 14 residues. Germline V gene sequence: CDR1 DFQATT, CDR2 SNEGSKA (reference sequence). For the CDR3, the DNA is TGCAGTGCTAGAGCCAGAAGCCACAATCAGCCCCAGCATTTT. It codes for CSARARSHNQPQHF.

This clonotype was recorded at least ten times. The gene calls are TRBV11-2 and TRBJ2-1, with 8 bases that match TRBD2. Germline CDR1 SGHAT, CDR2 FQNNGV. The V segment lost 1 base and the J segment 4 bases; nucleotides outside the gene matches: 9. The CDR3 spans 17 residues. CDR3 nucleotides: TGTGCCAGCAGCTTAGGGGTGACGGGAGGGGCGTACAATGAGCAGTTCTTC. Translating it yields CASSLGVTGGAYNEQFF.

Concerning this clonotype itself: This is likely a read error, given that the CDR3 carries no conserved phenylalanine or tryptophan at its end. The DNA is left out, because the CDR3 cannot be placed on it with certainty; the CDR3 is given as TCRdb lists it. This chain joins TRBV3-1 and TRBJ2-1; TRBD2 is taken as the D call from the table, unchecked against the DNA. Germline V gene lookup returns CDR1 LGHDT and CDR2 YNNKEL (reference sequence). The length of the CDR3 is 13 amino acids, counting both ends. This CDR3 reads CASSRSLAGDVIV.

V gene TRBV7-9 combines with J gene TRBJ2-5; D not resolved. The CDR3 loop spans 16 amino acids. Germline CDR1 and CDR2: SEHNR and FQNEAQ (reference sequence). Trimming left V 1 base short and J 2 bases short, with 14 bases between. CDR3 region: CASSLVPDAFQETQYF. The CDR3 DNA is TGTGCCAGCAGCTTAGTTCCTGACGCGTTTCAAGAGACCCAGTACTTC.

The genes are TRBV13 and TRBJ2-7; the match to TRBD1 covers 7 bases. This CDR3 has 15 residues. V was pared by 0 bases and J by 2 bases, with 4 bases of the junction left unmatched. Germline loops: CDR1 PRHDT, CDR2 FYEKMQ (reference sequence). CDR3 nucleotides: TGTGCCAGCAGCTTAGGAAGGGGGCGGACCTACGAGCAGTACTTC. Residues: CASSLGRGRTYEQYF.

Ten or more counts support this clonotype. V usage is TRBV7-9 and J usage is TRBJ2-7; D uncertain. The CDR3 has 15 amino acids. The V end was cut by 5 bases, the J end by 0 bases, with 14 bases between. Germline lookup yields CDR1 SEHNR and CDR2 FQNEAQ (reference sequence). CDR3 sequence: CASSGHSASSYEQYF. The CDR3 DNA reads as TGTGCCAGCAGCGGTCATTCGGCTAGCTCCTACGAGCAGTACTTC. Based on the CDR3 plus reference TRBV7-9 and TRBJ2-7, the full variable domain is DTGVSQNPRHKITKRGQNVTFRCDPISEHNRLYWYRQTLGQGPEFLTYFQNEAQLEKSRLLSDRFSAERPKGSFSTLEIQRTEQGDSAMYLCASSGHSASSYEQYFGPGTRLTVT.

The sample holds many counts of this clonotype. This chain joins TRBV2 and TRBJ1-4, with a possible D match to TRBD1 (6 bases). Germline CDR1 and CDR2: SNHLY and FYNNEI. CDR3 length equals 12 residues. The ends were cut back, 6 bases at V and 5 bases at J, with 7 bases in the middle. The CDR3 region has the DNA TGTGCCAGCAGGACAGGAAATGAAAAACTGTTTTTT. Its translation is CASRTGNEKLFF.

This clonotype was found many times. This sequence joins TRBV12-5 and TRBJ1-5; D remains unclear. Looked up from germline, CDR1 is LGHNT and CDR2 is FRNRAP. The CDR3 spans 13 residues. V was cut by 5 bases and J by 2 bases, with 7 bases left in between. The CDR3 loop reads CASGNWGNQPQHF. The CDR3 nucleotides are TGTGCTAGTGGTAATTGGGGCAATCAGCCCCAGCATTTT. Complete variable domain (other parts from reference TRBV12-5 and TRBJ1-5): DARVTQTPRHKVTEMGQEVTMRCQPILGHNTVFWYRQTMMQGLELLAYFRNRAPLDDSGMPKDRFSAEMPDATLATLKIQPSEPRDSAVYFCASGNWGNQPQHFGDGTRLSIL.

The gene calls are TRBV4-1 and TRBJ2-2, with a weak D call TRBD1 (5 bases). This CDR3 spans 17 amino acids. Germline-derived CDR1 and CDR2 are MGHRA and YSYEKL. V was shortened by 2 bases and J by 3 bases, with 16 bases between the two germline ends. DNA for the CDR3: TGCGCCAGCAGCCAATTCCCCCCCAAAGGGGACACCGGGGAGCTGTTTTTT. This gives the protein CASSQFPPKGDTGELFF.

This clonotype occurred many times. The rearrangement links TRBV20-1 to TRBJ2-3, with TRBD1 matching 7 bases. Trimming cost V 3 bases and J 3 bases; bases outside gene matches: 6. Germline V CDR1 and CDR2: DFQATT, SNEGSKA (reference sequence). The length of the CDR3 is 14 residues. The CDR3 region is CSASRGGKTDTQYF. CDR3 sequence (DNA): TGCAGTGCTAGTAGAGGGGGCAAGACAGATACGCAGTATTTT.

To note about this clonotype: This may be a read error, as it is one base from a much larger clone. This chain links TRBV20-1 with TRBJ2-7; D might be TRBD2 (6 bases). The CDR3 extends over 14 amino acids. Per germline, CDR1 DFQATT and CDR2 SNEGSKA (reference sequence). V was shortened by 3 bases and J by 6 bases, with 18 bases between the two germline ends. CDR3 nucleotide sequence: TGCAGTGCTAGGGCGGGACCAGCATCGAGCGAGCAGTACTTC. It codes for CSARAGPASSEQYF.

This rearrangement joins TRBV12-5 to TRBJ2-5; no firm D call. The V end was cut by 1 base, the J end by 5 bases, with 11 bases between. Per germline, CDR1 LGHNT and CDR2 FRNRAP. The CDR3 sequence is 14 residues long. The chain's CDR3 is CASGLATARETQYF. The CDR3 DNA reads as TGTGCTAGTGGTTTGGCGACTGCGCGGGAGACCCAGTACTTC.

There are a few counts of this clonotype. The CDR3 nucleotides are TGTGCCAGCAGCTACGGGAGGAGTCGCAATGAGCAGTTCTTC. Its protein is CASSYGRSRNEQFF. The chain employs TRBV5-5 and TRBJ2-5; 7 nucleotides agree with TRBD2. The J call may be in error: the DNA end matches TRBJ2-1 better. The length of the CDR3 is 14 residues. Germline-derived CDR1 and CDR2 are SGHKS and YYEKEE (reference sequence).

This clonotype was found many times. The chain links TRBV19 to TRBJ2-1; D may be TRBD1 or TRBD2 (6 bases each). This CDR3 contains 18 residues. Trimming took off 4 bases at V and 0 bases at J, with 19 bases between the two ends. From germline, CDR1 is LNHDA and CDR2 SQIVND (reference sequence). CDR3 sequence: CASSTLGRRGVSYNEQFF. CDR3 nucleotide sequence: TGTGCCAGTAGTACCCTCGGAAGAAGGGGGGTCTCCTACAATGAGCAGTTCTTC.

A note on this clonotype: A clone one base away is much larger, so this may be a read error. CDR3 protein: CSVGDRGSGDTIYF. The CDR3 nucleotides read TGCAGCGTTGGCGACAGGGGCTCTGGAGACACCATATATTTT. This chain connects TRBV29-1 to TRBJ1-3, with 8 bases identical to TRBD1. Germline values: CDR1 SQVTM, CDR2 ANQGSEA. There are 14 residues in the CDR3.

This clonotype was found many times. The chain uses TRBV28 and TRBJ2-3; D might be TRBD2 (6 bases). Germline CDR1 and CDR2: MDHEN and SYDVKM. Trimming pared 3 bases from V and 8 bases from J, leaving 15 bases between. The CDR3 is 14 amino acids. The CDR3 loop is CASSFVSGEATQYF. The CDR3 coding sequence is TGTGCCAGCAGTTTTGTATCGGGAGAAGCTACGCAGTATTTT.

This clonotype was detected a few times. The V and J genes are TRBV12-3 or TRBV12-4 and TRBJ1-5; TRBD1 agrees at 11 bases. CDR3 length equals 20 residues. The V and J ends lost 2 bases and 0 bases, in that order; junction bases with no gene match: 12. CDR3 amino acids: CASSLRTGGAYPYSNQPQHF. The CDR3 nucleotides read TGTGCCAGCAGTTTAAGGACAGGGGGCGCATATCCGTATAGCAATCAGCCCCAGCATTTT.

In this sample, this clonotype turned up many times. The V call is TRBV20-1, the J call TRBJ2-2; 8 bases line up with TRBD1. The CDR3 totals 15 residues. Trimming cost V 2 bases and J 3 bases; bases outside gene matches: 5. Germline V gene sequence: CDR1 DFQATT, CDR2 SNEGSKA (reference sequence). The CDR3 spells CSARWTGKYTGELFF. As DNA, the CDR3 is TGCAGTGCTAGATGGACAGGGAAGTACACCGGGGAGCTGTTTTTT.

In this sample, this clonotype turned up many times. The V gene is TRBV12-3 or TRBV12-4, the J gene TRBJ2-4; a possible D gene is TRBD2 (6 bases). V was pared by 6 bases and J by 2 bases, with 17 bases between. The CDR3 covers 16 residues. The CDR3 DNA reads TGTGCCAGCAGCCCAAATTGGGGGAGGACCAAAAACATTCAGTACTTC. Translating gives CASSPNWGRTKNIQYF.

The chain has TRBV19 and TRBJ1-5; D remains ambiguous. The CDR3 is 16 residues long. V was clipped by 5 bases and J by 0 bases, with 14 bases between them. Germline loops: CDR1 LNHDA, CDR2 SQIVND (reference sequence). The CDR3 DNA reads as TGTGCCAGTAGTCGCGGGGAGGCGTTTAGCAATCAGCCCCAGCATTTT. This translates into CASSRGEAFSNQPQHF.

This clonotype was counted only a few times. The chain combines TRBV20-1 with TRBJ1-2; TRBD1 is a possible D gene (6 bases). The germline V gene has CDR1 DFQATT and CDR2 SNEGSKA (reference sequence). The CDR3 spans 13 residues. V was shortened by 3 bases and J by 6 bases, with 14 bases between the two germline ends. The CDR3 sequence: CSASFGQGHGYTF. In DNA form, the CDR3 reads TGCAGTGCTAGTTTCGGTCAGGGGCATGGCTACACCTTC.

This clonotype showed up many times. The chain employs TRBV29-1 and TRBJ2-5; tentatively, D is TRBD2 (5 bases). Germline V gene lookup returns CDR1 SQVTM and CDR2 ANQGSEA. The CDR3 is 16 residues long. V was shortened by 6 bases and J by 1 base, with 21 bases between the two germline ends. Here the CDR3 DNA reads TGCAGCGTGGACGGGGATCCAGGACGGATCCAAGAGACCCAGTACTTC. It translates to CSVDGDPGRIQETQYF.

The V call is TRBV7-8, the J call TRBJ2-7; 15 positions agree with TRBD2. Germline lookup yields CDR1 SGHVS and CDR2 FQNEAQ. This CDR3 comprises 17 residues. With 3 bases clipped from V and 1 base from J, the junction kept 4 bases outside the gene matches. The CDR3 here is CASSFGLAGGPSYEQYF. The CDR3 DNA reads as TGTGCCAGCAGCTTCGGACTAGCGGGAGGGCCATCCTACGAGCAGTACTTC.

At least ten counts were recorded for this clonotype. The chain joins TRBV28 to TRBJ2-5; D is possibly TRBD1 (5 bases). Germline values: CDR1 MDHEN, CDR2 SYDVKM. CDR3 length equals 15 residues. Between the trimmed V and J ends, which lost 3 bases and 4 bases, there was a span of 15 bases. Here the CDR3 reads CASSLDKPSVETQYF. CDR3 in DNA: TGTGCCAGCAGTTTGGACAAACCAAGCGTAGAGACCCAGTACTTC.

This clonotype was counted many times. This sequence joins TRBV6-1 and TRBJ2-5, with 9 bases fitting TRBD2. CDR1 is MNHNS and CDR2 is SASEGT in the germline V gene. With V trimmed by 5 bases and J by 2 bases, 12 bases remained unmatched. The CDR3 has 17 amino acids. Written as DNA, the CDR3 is TGTGCCAGCAGTCGAGTGGGGACTAGCTTCCCACAAGAGACCCAGTACTTC. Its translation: CASSRVGTSFPQETQYF.